The clone carrying this T cell receptor (beta chain) was recorded many times. These data originate in a study of T cells in Graves' hyperthyroidism and ophthalmopathy. TCR beta CDR3 regions were amplified from RNA transcripts. The primer set for the first-round RT-PCR of the TCR CDR3 was HTBI. TCRdb passed the multiplex PCR reads through MiXCR, listing each CDR3 protein once. The table includes hundreds of thousands of distinct CDR3 sequences, about a third detected once. Germline V gene lookup returns CDR1 SGHVS and CDR2 FQNEAQ. V was clipped by 5 bases and J by 4 bases; unmatched bases: 2. The CDR3 has 14 amino acids.

The J gene is TRBJ2-2, the V gene TRBV7-8, with 9 bases fitting TRBD2. Material: blood. The sequence was collected from a woman aged 40 to 49 with Graves' hyperthyroidism. CDR3 nucleotides: TGTGCCAGCAGCCTGGGACTAGCCACCGGGGAGCTGTTTTTT. This sequence encodes CASSLGLATGELFF.